The source of this TCR beta chain is a study of cytomegalovirus exposure and HLA in healthy donors. Study-level results: The classifier reportedly diagnosed cytomegalovirus status with high sensitivity and specificity.

CDR3 length equals 14 residues. The V and J ends lost 5 bases and 13 bases, in that order; junction bases with no gene match: 13. CDR1 and CDR2 (germline): SGHTA, FQGNSA. Of note for this clone: The target antigen is unknown.

Though nominally healthy at sampling, donors likely had unrecorded immune exposures. 60 Vbeta and 13 Jbeta primers were used in PCR. Data came from immunoSEQ multiplex PCR; TCRdb stores just in-frame clones and leaves some out. This sample has approximately 89,000 clones, with around 84% found just once. Sequenced material: PBMCs. The TCR sequence derives from a human donor in good health. The J gene is TRBJ2-7, the V gene TRBV7-2, with TRBD2 identical over 11 bases. The CDR3 reads CASSPLSGRARGYF. The CDR3 bases are TGTGCCAGCAGCCCCCTTAGCGGGAGGGCCCGCGGCTACTTC.